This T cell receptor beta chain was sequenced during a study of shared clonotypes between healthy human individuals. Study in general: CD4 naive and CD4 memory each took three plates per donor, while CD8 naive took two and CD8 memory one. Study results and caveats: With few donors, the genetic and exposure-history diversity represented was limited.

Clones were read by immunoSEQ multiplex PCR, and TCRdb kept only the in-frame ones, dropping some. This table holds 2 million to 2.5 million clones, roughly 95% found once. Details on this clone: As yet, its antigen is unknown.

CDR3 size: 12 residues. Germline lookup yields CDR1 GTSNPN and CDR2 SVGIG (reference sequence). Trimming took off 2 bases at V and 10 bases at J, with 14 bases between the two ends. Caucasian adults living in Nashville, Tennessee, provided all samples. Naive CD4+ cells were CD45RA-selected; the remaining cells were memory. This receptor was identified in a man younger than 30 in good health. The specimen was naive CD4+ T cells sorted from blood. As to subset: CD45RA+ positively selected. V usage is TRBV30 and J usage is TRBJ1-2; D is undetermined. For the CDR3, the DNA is TGTGCCTGGAGTCGGTTCTCAGCGGACTACACCTTC. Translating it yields CAWSRFSADYTF.